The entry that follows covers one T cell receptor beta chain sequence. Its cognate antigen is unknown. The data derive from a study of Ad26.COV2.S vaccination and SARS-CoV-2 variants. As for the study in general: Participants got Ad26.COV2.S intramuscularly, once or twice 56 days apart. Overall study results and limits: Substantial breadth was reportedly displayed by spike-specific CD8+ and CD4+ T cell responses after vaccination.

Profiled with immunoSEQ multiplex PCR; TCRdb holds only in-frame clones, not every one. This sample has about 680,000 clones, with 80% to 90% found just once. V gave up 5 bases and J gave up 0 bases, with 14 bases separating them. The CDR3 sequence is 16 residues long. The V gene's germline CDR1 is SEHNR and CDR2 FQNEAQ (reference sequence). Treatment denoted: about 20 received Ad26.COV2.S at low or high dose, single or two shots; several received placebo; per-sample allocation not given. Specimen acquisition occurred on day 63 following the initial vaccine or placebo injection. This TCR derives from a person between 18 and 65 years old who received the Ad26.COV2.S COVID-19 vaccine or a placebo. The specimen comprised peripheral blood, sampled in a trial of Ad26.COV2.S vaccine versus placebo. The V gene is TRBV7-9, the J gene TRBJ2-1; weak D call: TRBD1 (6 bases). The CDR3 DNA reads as TGTGCCAGCAGCCCGAGGGGGACCAGCTCCTACAATGAGCAGTTCTTC. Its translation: CASSPRGTSSYNEQFF. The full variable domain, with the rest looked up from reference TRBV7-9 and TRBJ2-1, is DTGVSQNPRHKITKRGQNVTFRCDPISEHNRLYWYRQTLGQGPEFLTYFQNEAQLEKSRLLSDRFSAERPKGSFSTLEIQRTEQGDSAMYLCASSPRGTSSYNEQFFGPGTRLTVL.